The table lists the clone carrying this T cell receptor beta chain with many counts. Its antigen is not known. The sample originates from a study of blood T cells in healthy people across ages. Sample-barcoded 5' priming and a J-beta primer mix drove a second PCR of about 7 to 12 cycles. Every cDNA molecule bore a tag from a template-switch adaptor containing 12 random nucleotides. Every sample gave at least 2.5 million paired-end reads containing CDR3. TCRdb ran MiXCR on the 5' RACE reads and lists one entry per CDR3 protein. Among about 800,000 distinct CDR3 sequences listed, nearly 60% were seen once. Points from the study as a whole: The authors considered diversity estimates from one million T cells to be underestimates. Donors of long life had a larger count of naive CD4+ cells and greater diversity than aged donors.

The V end lost 0 bases, the J end lost 0 bases, and 12 bases lay between the germline ends. This CDR3 comprises 17 residues. Germline lookup yields CDR1 LGHNA and CDR2 YNFKEQ. The chain uses TRBV4-2 and TRBJ2-4, with a tentative D call TRBD2 (5 bases). The sequence derives from a man aged 30 to 45 in good health. Sequencing was carried out using blood. The CDR3 bases are TGTGCCAGCAGCCAAGAAAGAGGGCTACTAGCCAAAAACATTCAGTACTTC. Protein: CASSQERGLLAKNIQYF.